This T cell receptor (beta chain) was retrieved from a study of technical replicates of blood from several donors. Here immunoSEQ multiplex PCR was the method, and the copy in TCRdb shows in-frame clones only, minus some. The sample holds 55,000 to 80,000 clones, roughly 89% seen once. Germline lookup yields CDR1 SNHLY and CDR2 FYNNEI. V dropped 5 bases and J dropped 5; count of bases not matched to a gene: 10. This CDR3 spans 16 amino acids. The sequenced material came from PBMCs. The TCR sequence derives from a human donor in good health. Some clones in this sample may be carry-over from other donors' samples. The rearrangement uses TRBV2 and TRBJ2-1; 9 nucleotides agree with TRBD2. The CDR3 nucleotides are TGTGCCAGCAGTCCCGGGCTGGCGGGAGGGAACAATGAGCAGTTCTTC. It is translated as CASSPGLAGGNNEQFF.